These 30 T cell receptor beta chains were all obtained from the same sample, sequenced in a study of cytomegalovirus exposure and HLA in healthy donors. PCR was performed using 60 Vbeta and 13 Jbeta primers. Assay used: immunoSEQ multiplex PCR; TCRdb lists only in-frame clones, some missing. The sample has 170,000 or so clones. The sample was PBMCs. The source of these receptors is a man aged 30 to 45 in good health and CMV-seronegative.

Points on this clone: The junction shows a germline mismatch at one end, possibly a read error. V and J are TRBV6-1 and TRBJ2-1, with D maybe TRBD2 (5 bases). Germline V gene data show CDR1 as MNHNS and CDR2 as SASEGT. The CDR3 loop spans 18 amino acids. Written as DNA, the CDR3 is TGTGCCAGCAGGGAAGACCTCACCGGGAATTTGGAGTACAATGAGCAGTTCTTC. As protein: CASREDLTGNLEYNEQFF.

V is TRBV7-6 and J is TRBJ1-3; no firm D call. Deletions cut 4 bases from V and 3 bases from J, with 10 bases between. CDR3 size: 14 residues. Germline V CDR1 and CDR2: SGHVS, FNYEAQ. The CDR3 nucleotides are TGTGCCAGCAGCTACCGAGGGTTTGGAAACACCATATATTTT. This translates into CASSYRGFGNTIYF.

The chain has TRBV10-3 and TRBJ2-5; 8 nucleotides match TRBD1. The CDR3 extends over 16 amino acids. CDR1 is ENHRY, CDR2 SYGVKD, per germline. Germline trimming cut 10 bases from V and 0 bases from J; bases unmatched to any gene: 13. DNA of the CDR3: TGTGCCACCCAAGACCGGACAGGGACCGACCAAGAGACCCAGTACTTC. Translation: CATQDRTGTDQETQYF.

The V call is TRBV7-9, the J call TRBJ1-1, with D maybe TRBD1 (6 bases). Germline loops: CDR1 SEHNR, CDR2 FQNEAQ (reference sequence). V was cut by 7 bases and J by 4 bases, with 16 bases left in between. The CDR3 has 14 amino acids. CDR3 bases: TGTGCCAGCAAAGGGGGAACGGCGAGCACTGAAGCTTTCTTT. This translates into CASKGGTASTEAFF.

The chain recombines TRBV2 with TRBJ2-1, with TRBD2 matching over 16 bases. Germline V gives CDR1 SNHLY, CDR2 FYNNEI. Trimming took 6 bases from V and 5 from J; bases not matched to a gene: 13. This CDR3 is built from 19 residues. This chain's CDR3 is CASRGGLAGGIRGDNEQFF. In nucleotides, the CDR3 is TGTGCCAGCAGGGGGGGACTAGCGGGAGGGATCCGGGGCGACAATGAGCAGTTCTTC.

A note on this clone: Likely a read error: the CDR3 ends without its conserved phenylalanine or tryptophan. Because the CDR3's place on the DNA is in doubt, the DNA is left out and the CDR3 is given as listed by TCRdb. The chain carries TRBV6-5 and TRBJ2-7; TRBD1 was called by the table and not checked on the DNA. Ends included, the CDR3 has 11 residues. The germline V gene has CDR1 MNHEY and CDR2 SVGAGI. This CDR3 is CASSYSGVQYL.

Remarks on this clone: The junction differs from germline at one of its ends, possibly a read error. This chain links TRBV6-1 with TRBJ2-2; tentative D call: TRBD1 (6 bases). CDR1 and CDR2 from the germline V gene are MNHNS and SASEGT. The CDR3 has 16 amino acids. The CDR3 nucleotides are TGTACCAGCAGTGAAAAGGCAGGGGATAGCACCGGGGAGCTGTTTTTT. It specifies CTSSEKAGDSTGELFF.

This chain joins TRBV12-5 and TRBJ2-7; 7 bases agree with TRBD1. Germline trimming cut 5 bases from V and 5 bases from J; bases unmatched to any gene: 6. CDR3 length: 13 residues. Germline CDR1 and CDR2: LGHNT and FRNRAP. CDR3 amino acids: CASGESGGNEQYF. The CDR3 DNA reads TGTGCTAGTGGTGAGTCAGGGGGAAACGAGCAGTACTTC.

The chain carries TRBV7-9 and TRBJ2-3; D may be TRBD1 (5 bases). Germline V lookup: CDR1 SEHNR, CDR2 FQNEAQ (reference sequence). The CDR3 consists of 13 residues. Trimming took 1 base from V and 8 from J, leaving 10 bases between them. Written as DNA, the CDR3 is TGTGCCAGCAGCTTAGTGGGGCTTGTTACGCAGTATTTT. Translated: CASSLVGLVTQYF.

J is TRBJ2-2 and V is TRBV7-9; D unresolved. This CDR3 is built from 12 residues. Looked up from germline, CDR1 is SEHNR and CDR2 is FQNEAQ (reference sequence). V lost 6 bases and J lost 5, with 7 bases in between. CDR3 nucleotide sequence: TGTGCCAGCAGTTTCGAGACCGGGGAGCTGTTTTTT. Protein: CASSFETGELFF.

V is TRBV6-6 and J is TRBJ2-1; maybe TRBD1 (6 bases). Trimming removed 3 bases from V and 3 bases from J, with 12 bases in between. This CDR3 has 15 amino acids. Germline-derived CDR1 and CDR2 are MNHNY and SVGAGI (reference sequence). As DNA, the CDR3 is TGTGCCAGCAGTTATAAACAGGGCTACTACAATGAGCAGTTCTTC. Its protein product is CASSYKQGYYNEQFF.

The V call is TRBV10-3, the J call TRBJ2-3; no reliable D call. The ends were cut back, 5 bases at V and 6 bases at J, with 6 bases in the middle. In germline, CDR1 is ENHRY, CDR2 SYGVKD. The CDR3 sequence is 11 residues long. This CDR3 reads CAISFADTQYF. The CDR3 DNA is TGTGCCATCAGTTTTGCGGATACGCAGTATTTT.

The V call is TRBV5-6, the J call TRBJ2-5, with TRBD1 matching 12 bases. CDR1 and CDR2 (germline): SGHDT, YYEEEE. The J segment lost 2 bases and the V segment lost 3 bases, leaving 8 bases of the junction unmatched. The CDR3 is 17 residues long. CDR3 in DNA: TGTGCCAGCAGCTCCAGTATGGGACAGGGGGCTCAAGAGACCCAGTACTTC. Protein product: CASSSSMGQGAQETQYF.

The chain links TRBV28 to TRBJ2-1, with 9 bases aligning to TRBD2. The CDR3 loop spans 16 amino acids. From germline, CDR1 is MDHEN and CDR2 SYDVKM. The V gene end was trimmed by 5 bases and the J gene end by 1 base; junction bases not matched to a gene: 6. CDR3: CASSIAGDPSYNEQFF. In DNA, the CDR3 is TGTGCCAGCAGTATAGCGGGAGATCCGTCCTACAATGAGCAGTTCTTC.

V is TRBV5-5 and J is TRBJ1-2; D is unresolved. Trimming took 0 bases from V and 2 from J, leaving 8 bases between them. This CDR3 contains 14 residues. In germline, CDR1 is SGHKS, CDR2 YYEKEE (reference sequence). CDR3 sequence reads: CASSLVRFNYGYTF. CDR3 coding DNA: TGTGCCAGCAGCTTGGTTCGGTTCAACTATGGCTACACCTTC.

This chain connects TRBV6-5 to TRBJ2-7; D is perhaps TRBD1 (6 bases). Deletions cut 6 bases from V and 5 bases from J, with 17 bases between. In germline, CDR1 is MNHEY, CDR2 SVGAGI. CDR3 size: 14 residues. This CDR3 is CASSYARGNDEQYF. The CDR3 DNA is TGTGCCAGCAGCTACGCCAGGGGTAACGACGAGCAGTACTTC.

The CDR3 spells CASSAPGGRGKNIQYF. Written as DNA, the CDR3 is TGTGCCAGCAGTGCTCCAGGGGGTCGTGGCAAAAACATTCAGTACTTC. The chain employs TRBV6-1 and TRBJ2-4, with 7 nucleotides matching TRBD1. Germline CDR1 is MNHNS and CDR2 is SASEGT. The CDR3 totals 16 residues. The V gene end was trimmed by 4 bases and the J gene end by 3 bases; junction bases not matched to a gene: 9.

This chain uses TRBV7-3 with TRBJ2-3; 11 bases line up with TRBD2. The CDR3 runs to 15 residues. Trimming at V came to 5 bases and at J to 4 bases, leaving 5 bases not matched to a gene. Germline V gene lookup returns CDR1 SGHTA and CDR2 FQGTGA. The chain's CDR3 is CASSPGLAGADTQYF. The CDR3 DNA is TGTGCCAGCAGCCCAGGACTAGCGGGCGCAGATACGCAGTATTTT.

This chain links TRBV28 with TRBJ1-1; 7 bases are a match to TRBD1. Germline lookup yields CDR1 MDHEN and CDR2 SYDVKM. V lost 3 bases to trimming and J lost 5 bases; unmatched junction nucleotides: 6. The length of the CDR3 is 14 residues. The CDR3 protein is CASSFGQGGTEAFF. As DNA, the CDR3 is TGTGCCAGCAGTTTCGGCCAGGGGGGAACTGAAGCTTTCTTT.

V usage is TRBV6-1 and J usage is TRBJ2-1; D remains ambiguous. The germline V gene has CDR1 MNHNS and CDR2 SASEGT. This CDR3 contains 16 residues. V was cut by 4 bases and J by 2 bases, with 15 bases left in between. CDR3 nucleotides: TGTGCCAGCAGTGGAGAGGCTAGGTGGGCCTACAATGAGCAGTTCTTC. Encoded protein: CASSGEARWAYNEQFF.

CDR3: CASSLGEGVIYEQYF. As DNA, the CDR3 is TGCGCCAGCAGCTTGGGGGAGGGCGTTATTTACGAGCAGTACTTC. The chain is built from TRBV5-1 and TRBJ2-7, with 7 positions matching TRBD2. V lost 0 bases to trimming and J lost 4 bases; unmatched junction nucleotides: 7. Germline CDR1 reads SGHRS; CDR2 reads YFSETQ. CDR3 length equals 15 residues.

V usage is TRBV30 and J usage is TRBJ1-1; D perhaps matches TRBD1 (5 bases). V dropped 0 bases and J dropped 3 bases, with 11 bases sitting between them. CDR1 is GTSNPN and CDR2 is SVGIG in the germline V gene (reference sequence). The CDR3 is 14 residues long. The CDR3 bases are TGTGCCTGGAGTGTCGCACAGGCTTACACTGAAGCTTTCTTT. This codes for CAWSVAQAYTEAFF. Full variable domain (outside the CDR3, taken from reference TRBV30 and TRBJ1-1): SQTIHQWPATLVQPVGSPLSLECTVEGTSNPNLYWYRQAAGRGLQLLFYSVGIGQISSEVPQNLSASRPQDRQFILSSKKLLLSDSGFYLCAWSVAQAYTEAFFGQGTRLTVV.

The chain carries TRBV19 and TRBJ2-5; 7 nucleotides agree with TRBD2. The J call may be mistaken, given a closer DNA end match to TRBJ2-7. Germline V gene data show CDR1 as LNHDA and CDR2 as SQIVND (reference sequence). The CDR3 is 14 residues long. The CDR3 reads CASTQAGNSYEQYF. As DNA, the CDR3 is TGTGCCAGTACCCAAGCGGGAAATTCCTACGAGCAGTACTTC.

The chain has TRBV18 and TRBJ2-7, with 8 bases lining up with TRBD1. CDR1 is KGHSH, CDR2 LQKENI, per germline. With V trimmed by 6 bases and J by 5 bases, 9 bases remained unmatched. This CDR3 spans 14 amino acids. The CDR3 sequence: CASSPDREIHEQYF. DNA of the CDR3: TGTGCCAGCTCTCCGGACAGGGAGATACACGAGCAGTACTTC.

The CDR3 here is CASTETAYGYTF. CDR3 in DNA: TGTGCCAGTACAGAGACTGCCTATGGCTACACCTTC. The V call is TRBV19, the J call TRBJ1-2; D remains unclear. Trimming removed 7 bases from V and 4 bases from J, with 10 bases in between. The CDR3 is 12 residues long. The V gene's germline CDR1 is LNHDA and CDR2 SQIVND (reference sequence). Together with reference TRBV19 and TRBJ1-2, the CDR3 gives the full variable domain: DGGITQSPKYLFRKEGQNVTLSCEQNLNHDAMYWYRQDPGQGLRLIYYSQIVNDFQKGDIAEGYSVSREKKESFPLTVTSAQKNPTAFYLCASTETAYGYTFGSGTRLTVV.

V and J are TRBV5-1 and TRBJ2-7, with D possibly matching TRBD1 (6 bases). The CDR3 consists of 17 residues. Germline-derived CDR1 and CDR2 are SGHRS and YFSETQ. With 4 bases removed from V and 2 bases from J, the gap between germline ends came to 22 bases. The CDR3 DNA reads TGCGCCAGCAGCAGATACAATTTTCAGGGGAAGCCCTACGAGCAGTACTTC. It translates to CASSRYNFQGKPYEQYF.

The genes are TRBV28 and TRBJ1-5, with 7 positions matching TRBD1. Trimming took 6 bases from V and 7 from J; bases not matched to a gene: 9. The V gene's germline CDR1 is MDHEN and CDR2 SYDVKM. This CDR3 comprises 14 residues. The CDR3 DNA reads TGTGCCAGCAGACCGACAGGGATTACCCAGCCCCAGCATTTT. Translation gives CASRPTGITQPQHF.

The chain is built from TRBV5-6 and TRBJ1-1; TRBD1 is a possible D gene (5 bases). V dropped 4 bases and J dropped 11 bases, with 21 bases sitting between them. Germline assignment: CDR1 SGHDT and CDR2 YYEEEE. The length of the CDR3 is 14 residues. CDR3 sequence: CASSLDSGAGRAFF. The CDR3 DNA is TGTGCCAGCAGCCTGGACTCCGGAGCAGGGAGGGCTTTCTTT.

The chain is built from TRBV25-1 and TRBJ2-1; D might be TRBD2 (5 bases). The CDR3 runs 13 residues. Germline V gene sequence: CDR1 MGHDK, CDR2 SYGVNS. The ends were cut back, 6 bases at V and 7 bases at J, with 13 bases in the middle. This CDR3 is CASSRGSGNEQFF. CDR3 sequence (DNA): TGTGCCAGCAGCCGTGGTTCGGGGAATGAGCAGTTCTTC.

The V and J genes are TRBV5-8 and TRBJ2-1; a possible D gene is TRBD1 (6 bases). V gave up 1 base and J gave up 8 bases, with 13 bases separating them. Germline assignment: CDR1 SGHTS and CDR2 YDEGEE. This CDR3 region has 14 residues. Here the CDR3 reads CASSLTGRFDEQFF. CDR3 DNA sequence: TGTGCCAGCAGCTTGACAGGGCGGTTCGATGAGCAGTTCTTC.